This passage covers 28 T cell receptor beta chains from one sample sequenced in a study of blood T cell repertoires in COVID-19. The method was immunoSEQ multiplex PCR; TCRdb's version includes in-frame clones alone and lacks a portion of them. The sample lists some 200,000 clones, more than 80% seen once, with about 1.3% in the top ten. The specimen sequenced was peripheral blood. The receptors were gathered from a woman under 40 with COVID-19, enrolled during active disease.

The V gene is TRBV12-3 or TRBV12-4, the J gene TRBJ1-5; D remains ambiguous. Trimming left V 6 bases short and J 10 bases short, with 16 bases between. There are 13 residues in the CDR3. CDR3 nucleotides: TGTGCCAGCAGCCCACATGACACCTCACCCCAGCATTTT. As protein: CASSPHDTSPQHF.

This clone was seen once. This chain connects TRBV7-6 to TRBJ2-5; the match to TRBD2 covers 9 bases. Trimming removed 5 bases from V and 8 bases from J; junction bases left unmatched: 18. The CDR3 totals 17 residues. Germline V CDR1 and CDR2: SGHVS, FNYEAQ. CDR3: CASSLSLLASGVGTQYF. The CDR3 DNA reads TGTGCCAGCAGCCTGTCATTATTAGCTAGCGGGGTCGGAACCCAGTACTTC.

This clone was picked up a small number of times. The chain is built from TRBV6-1 and TRBJ1-6; D gene ambiguous. Germline lookup yields CDR1 MNHNS and CDR2 SASEGT. Trimming took 1 base from V and 7 from J, leaving 14 bases between them. There are 16 residues in the CDR3. CDR3 DNA sequence: TGTGCCAGCAGTGAAGTTCAGGCTTCGGGAAATTCACCCCTCCACTTT. It specifies CASSEVQASGNSPLHF.

V and J are TRBV6-4 and TRBJ2-3, with 10 bases aligning to TRBD2. This CDR3 comprises 16 residues. V gave up 0 bases and J gave up 6 bases; unmatched junction bases: 6. Germline CDR1 reads MRHNA; CDR2 reads SNTAGT. The CDR3 DNA reads TGTGCCAGCAGTGACTCCCAGCGGGAGGGGTTGGATACGCAGTATTTT. Protein product: CASSDSQREGLDTQYF.

The rearrangement joins TRBV9 to TRBJ1-2; TRBD1 might be the D (6 bases). The CDR3 extends over 14 amino acids. Trimming took off 0 bases at V and 4 bases at J, with 10 bases between the two ends. Germline CDR1 reads SGDLS; CDR2 reads YYNGEE. CDR3 amino acids: CASSVDQGTYGYTF. The DNA for the CDR3 is TGTGCCAGCAGCGTAGATCAGGGGACCTATGGCTACACCTTC.

The V and J genes are TRBV5-1 and TRBJ1-1; perhaps TRBD1 as D (6 bases). Trimming cost V 4 bases and J 1 base, with 11 bases left between them. This CDR3 region has 14 residues. Germline loops: CDR1 SGHRS, CDR2 YFSETQ. CDR3 sequence reads: CASSPRTENTEAFF. CDR3 nucleotides: TGCGCCAGCAGCCCCCGGACAGAGAACACTGAAGCTTTCTTT.

In its sample, this clone was seen once. The chain couples TRBV6-2 or TRBV6-3 to TRBJ2-7, with 10 bases lining up with TRBD2. V was clipped by 5 bases and J by 7 bases; unmatched bases: 8. CDR1 and CDR2 from the germline V gene are MNHEY and SVGEGT. The CDR3 has 14 amino acids. The chain's CDR3 is CASSSGGASGEQYF. CDR3 DNA sequence: TGTGCCAGCAGTAGCGGGGGGGCTTCGGGAGAGCAGTACTTC.

The rearrangement joins TRBV5-1 to TRBJ2-2; 10 bases are shared with TRBD1. The CDR3 length is 16 residues. The V segment lost 3 bases and the J segment 4 bases; nucleotides outside the gene matches: 6. Germline loops: CDR1 SGHRS, CDR2 YFSETQ. In DNA, the CDR3 is TGCGCCAGCAGCTCCTCGGGACAGGGGATCACCGGGGAGCTGTTTTTT. Its protein is CASSSSGQGITGELFF.

The chain joins TRBV7-2 to TRBJ1-2; possibly TRBD1 for D (5 bases). The V and J ends lost 2 bases and 8 bases respectively, with 12 bases between them. This CDR3 has 13 residues. Germline lookup yields CDR1 SGHTA and CDR2 FQGNSA. The CDR3 nucleotides read TGTGCCAGCAGCTTAATCCCGGGGGAGGGCTACACCTTC. Translating gives CASSLIPGEGYTF. Filled out from reference TRBV7-2 and TRBJ1-2, the complete variable domain reads GAGVSQSPSNKVTEKGKDVELRCDPISGHTALYWYRQSLGQGLEFLIYFQGNSAPDKSGLPSDRFSAERTGGSVSTLTIQRTQQEDSAVYLCASSLIPGEGYTFGSGTRLTVV.

This chain uses TRBV6-6 with TRBJ2-2; D unresolved. Per the germline V gene, CDR1 is MNHNY and CDR2 is SVGAGI (reference sequence). The CDR3 loop spans 12 amino acids. Deletions cut 6 bases from V and 3 bases from J, with 5 bases between. This chain's CDR3 is CASRGDTGELFF. Here the CDR3 DNA reads TGTGCCAGCAGGGGCGACACCGGGGAGCTGTTTTTT.

In this sample, this clone turned up a few times. The chain employs TRBV7-9 and TRBJ1-1; D gene uncertain. The germline V gene has CDR1 SEHNR and CDR2 FQNEAQ (reference sequence). The CDR3 is 12 residues long. The V and J ends lost 2 bases and 5 bases respectively, with 6 bases between them. The CDR3 reads CASSLLQTEAFF. The CDR3 DNA sequence: TGTGCCAGCAGCTTACTCCAGACTGAAGCTTTCTTT.

The V gene is TRBV18, the J gene TRBJ2-7, with a possible D match to TRBD2 (5 bases). Germline V gives CDR1 KGHSH, CDR2 LQKENI. The germline V and J ends were trimmed by 0 bases and 9 bases, with 18 bases remaining between them. This CDR3 has 15 amino acids. CDR3 sequence (DNA): TGTGCCAGCTCACCACCCGGGGTCCCCGAGCTAGGGCAGTACTTC. It encodes CASSPPGVPELGQYF.

This clone was counted once. Other DNA sequences in the same sample also yield this CDR3. This rearrangement joins TRBV4-3 to TRBJ2-7, with 9 bases fitting TRBD2. Germline CDR1 LGHNA, CDR2 YSLEER. The CDR3 is made up of 15 amino acids. V shed 1 base, J shed 2 bases, and the junction held 3 bases outside the gene matches. The DNA for the CDR3 is TGCGCCAGCAGCCAAGGGTTAGCGGGAGCCTACGAGCAGTACTTC. This codes for CASSQGLAGAYEQYF.

The chain has TRBV19 and TRBJ1-2, with D maybe TRBD1 (6 bases). V lost 0 bases to trimming and J lost 8 bases, with 13 bases between them. From germline, CDR1 is LNHDA and CDR2 SQIVND (reference sequence). The CDR3 consists of 14 residues. CDR3 sequence: CASSIDWTARGYTF. CDR3 DNA sequence: TGTGCCAGTAGTATAGATTGGACAGCGCGCGGCTACACCTTC. The whole variable domain, filled in from reference TRBV19 and TRBJ1-2, reads DGGITQSPKYLFRKEGQNVTLSCEQNLNHDAMYWYRQDPGQGLRLIYYSQIVNDFQKGDIAEGYSVSREKKESFPLTVTSAQKNPTAFYLCASSIDWTARGYTFGSGTRLTVV.

The chain is built from TRBV9 and TRBJ1-6; the D gene is possibly TRBD1 (6 bases). Trimming removed 3 bases from V and 6 bases from J, with 10 bases in between. The length of the CDR3 is 14 residues. Germline V gene lookup returns CDR1 SGDLS and CDR2 YYNGEE. As DNA, the CDR3 is TGTGCCAGCAGCGCCTCACAGGGTAATTCACCCCTCCACTTT. Translated: CASSASQGNSPLHF.

This clone was counted once. J is TRBJ2-6 and V is TRBV5-4; D ambiguous. The germline V and J ends were trimmed by 3 bases and 4 bases, with 11 bases remaining between them. The V gene's germline CDR1 is SGHNT and CDR2 YYREEE (reference sequence). The CDR3 sequence is 15 residues long. The CDR3, as DNA: TGTGCCAGCAGCTCGAGAGGCGTGGGGGCCAACGTCCTGACTTTC. Amino acids: CASSSRGVGANVLTF.

This chain uses TRBV30 with TRBJ1-6, with 11 bases that match TRBD1. Per germline, CDR1 GTSNPN and CDR2 SVGIG (reference sequence). This CDR3 comprises 16 residues. The V gene end was trimmed by 3 bases and the J gene end by 7 bases; junction bases not matched to a gene: 8. The CDR3 DNA follows: TGTGCCTGGAGCACTGGACAGGGGGCAAGGAATTCACCCCTCCACTTT. It specifies CAWSTGQGARNSPLHF.

The J gene is TRBJ1-1, the V gene TRBV7-2; possible D gene TRBD1, 6 bases. The CDR3 length is 15 residues. The V and J ends lost 1 base and 2 bases respectively, with 11 bases between them. From germline, CDR1 is SGHTA and CDR2 FQGNSA. CDR3 coding DNA: TGTGCCAGCAGCTTAGTGGCAGGGGTTAACACTGAAGCTTTCTTT. Translated, it gives CASSLVAGVNTEAFF.

The gene calls are TRBV12-3 or TRBV12-4 and TRBJ1-2; D ambiguous. The CDR3 spans 13 residues. The V end lost 8 bases, the J end lost 4 bases, and 14 bases lay between the germline ends. For the CDR3, the DNA is TGTGCCAGCGGTGTGGCGGGCTCCTATGGCTACACCTTC. Its translation is CASGVAGSYGYTF.

J is TRBJ2-3 and V is TRBV12-5; TRBD1 matches 9 bases. V dropped 0 bases and J dropped 6; count of bases not matched to a gene: 13. The germline V gene has CDR1 LGHNT and CDR2 FRNRAP. CDR3 length equals 18 residues. The CDR3 region is CASGLVNHRDRDTDTQYF. CDR3 DNA sequence: TGTGCTAGTGGTTTGGTAAACCACCGGGACAGGGACACGGATACGCAGTATTTT.

The CDR3 loop is CASSPQGSEQYF. The CDR3 nucleotides are TGTGCCAGCAGTCCCCAGGGGAGCGAGCAGTACTTC. The chain recombines TRBV12-3 or TRBV12-4 with TRBJ2-7, with a weak D call TRBD1 (6 bases). With 5 bases removed from V and 6 bases from J, the gap between germline ends came to 11 bases. The CDR3 has 12 residues.

Ten or more counts support this clone. The gene calls are TRBV29-1 and TRBJ2-5; no firm D call. This CDR3 contains 11 residues. CDR1 SQVTM and CDR2 ANQGSEA come from the germline V gene. Trimming shortened V by 0 bases and J by 5 bases, and 4 bases separated the two germline ends. The CDR3 DNA reads TGCAGCGTTGAAGATTCGGAGACCCAGTACTTC. Residues: CSVEDSETQYF.

This sequence joins TRBV4-2 and TRBJ2-2, with a weak D call TRBD1 (5 bases). Trimming stripped 1 base from V and 7 bases from J, with 10 bases between. CDR1 and CDR2 (germline): LGHNA, YNFKEQ. This CDR3 is 14 amino acids long. CDR3 protein: CASSQAQGDGELFF. The CDR3 DNA sequence: TGTGCCAGCAGCCAAGCTCAGGGCGACGGGGAGCTGTTTTTT.

V usage is TRBV5-4 and J usage is TRBJ2-5; TRBD1 matches at 8 bases. The CDR3 totals 15 residues. The V and J ends lost 0 bases and 5 bases, in that order; junction bases with no gene match: 6. Germline V gene data show CDR1 as SGHNT and CDR2 as YYREEE (reference sequence). CDR3 residues: CASSLETGEWETQYF. The DNA of the CDR3 is TGTGCCAGCAGCTTGGAGACAGGGGAGTGGGAGACCCAGTACTTC. The full variable domain, rest sourced from reference TRBV5-4 and TRBJ2-5, is ETGVTQSPTHLIKTRGQQVTLRCSSQSGHNTVSWYQQALGQGPQFIFQYYREEENGRGNFPPRFSGLQFPNYSSELNVNALELDDSALYLCASSLETGEWETQYFGPGTRLLVL.

The chain is built from TRBV5-4 and TRBJ2-5; D perhaps matches TRBD2 (6 bases). Germline CDR1 SGHNT, CDR2 YYREEE (reference sequence). This CDR3 region has 15 residues. Between the trimmed V and J ends, which lost 4 bases and 2 bases, there was a span of 15 bases. CDR3 amino acids: CASSVGLAGQETQYF. Here the CDR3 DNA reads TGTGCCAGCAGCGTTGGCCTGGCGGGACAAGAGACCCAGTACTTC.

This clone was observed a handful of times. The chain links TRBV7-2 to TRBJ1-2; D unclear. V was shortened by 5 bases and J by 8 bases, with 9 bases between the two germline ends. Germline assignment: CDR1 SGHTA and CDR2 FQGNSA. The CDR3 has 11 residues. This CDR3 reads CASSLRVGYTF. The CDR3 region has the DNA TGTGCCAGCAGCCTTCGGGTCGGCTACACCTTC.

This clone showed up just a few times. This chain uses TRBV11-1 with TRBJ2-2; 9 bases map to TRBD2. Germline lookup yields CDR1 SGHAT and CDR2 FQDESV (reference sequence). This CDR3 spans 16 amino acids. The V segment lost 3 bases and the J segment 6 bases; nucleotides outside the gene matches: 8. The CDR3 loop is CASSFLAGRKAGELFF. As DNA, the CDR3 is TGTGCCAGCAGCTTCCTAGCGGGGAGGAAAGCCGGGGAGCTGTTTTTT.

The J gene is TRBJ1-1, the V gene TRBV12-3 or TRBV12-4; maybe TRBD1 (6 bases). The CDR3 consists of 12 residues. V lost 9 bases, J lost 8 bases, and 16 bases lay in between. The CDR3 region has the DNA TGTGCCAGTCAGGAGACCGGGACAGAAGCTTTCTTT. Translated, it gives CASQETGTEAFF.